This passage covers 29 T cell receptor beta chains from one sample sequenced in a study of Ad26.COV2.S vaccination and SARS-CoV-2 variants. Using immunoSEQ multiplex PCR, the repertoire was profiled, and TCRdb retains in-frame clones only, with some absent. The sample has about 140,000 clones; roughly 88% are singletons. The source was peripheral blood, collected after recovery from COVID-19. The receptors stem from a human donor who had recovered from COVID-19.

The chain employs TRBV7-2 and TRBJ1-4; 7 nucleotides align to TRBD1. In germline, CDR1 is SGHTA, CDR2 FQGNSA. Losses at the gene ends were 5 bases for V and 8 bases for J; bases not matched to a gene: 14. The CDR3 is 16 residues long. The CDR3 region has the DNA TGTGCCAGCAGCCCCTACACGGGACAGAGGCAAGAAAAACTGTTTTTT. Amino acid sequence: CASSPYTGQRQEKLFF. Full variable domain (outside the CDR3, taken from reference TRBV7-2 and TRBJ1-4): GAGVSQSPSNKVTEKGKDVELRCDPISGHTALYWYRQSLGQGLEFLIYFQGNSAPDKSGLPSDRFSAERTGGSVSTLTIQRTQQEDSAVYLCASSPYTGQRQEKLFFGSGTQLSVL.

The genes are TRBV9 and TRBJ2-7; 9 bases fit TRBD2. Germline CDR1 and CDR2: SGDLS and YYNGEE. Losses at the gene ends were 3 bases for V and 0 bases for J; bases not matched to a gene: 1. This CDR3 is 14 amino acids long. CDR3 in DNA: TGTGCCAGCAGCGGCGGGGGGGGCTCCTACGAGCAGTACTTC. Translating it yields CASSGGGGSYEQYF.

This CDR3 reads CASCSAGPAYEQYF. The CDR3 DNA follows: TGTGCCAGCTGTTCTGCGGGGCCAGCCTACGAGCAGTACTTC. The J gene is TRBJ2-7, the V gene TRBV28, with TRBD2 as a possible D gene (6 bases). The CDR3 spans 14 residues. Trimming cost V 8 bases and J 2 bases, with 16 bases left between them. Germline V lookup: CDR1 MDHEN, CDR2 SYDVKM. Variable domain in full (rest from reference TRBV28 and TRBJ2-7): DVKVTQSSRYLVKRTGEKVFLECVQDMDHENMFWYRQDPGLGLRLIYFSYDVKMKEKGDIPEGYSVSREKKERFSLILESASTNQTSMYLCASCSAGPAYEQYFGPGTRLTVT.

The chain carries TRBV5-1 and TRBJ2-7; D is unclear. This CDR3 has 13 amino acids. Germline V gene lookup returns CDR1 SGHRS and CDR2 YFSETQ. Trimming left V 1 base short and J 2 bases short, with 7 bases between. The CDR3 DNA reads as TGCGCCAGCAGCTTGTCGGATACCTACGAGCAGTACTTC. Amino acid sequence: CASSLSDTYEQYF.

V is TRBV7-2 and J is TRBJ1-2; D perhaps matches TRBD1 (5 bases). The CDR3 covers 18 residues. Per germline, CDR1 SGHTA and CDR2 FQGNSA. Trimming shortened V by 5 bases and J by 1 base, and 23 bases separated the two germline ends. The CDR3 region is CASSPQGSRTRFNYGYTF. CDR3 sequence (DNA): TGTGCCAGCAGCCCGCAAGGGTCCAGGACACGCTTTAACTATGGCTACACCTTC.

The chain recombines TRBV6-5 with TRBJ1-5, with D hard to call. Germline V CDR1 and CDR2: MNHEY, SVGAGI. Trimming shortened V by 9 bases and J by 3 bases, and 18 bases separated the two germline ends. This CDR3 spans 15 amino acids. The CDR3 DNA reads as TGTGCCAGTACTCAAAGGACGGCCCCCAATCAGCCCCAGCATTTT. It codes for CASTQRTAPNQPQHF.

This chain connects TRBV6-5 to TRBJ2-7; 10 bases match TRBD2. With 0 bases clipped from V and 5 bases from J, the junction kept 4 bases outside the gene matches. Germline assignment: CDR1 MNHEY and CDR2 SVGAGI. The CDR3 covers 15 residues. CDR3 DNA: TGTGCCAGCAGTTACTCTAGCGGGGGGAGGGACGAGCAGTACTTC. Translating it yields CASSYSSGGRDEQYF.

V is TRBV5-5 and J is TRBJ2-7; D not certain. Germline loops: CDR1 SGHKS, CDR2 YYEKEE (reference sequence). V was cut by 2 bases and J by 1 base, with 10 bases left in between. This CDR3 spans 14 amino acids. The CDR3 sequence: CASSFGQVSYEQYF. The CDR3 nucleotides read TGTGCCAGCAGCTTCGGTCAGGTTTCCTACGAGCAGTACTTC. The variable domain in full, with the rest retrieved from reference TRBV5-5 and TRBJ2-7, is DAGVTQSPTHLIKTRGQQVTLRCSPISGHKSVSWYQQVLGQGPQFIFQYYEKEERGRGNFPDRFSARQFPNYSSELNVNALLLGDSALYLCASSFGQVSYEQYFGPGTRLTVT.

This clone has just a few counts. DNA for the CDR3: TGTGCCATCAGTGAGTCAGGGGGCAGGGGAGGCTACGAGCAGTACTTC. Protein sequence: CAISESGGRGGYEQYF. The chain couples TRBV10-3 to TRBJ2-7, with D perhaps matching TRBD1 (7 bases). The CDR3 totals 16 residues. The V end lost 0 bases, the J end lost 3 bases, and 15 bases lay between the germline ends. Germline V gives CDR1 ENHRY, CDR2 SYGVKD.

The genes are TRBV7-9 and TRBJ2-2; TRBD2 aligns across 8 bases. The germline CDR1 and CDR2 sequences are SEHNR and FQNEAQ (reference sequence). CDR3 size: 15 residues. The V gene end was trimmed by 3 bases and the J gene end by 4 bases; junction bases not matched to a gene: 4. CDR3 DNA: TGTGCCAGCAGCTTCATAGCGGGGTTCACCGGGGAGCTGTTTTTT. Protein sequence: CASSFIAGFTGELFF.

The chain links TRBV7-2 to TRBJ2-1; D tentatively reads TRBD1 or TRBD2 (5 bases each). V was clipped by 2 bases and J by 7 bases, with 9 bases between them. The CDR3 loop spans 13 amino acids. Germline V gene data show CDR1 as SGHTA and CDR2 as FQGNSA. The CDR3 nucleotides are TGTGCCAGCAGCTTAAGGGGCGGGAATGAGCAGTTCTTC. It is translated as CASSLRGGNEQFF.

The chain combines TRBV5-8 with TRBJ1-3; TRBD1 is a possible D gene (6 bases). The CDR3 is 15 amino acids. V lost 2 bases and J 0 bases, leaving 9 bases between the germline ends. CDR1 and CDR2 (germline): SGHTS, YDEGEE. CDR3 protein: CASSFWDTSGNTIYF. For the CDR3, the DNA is TGTGCCAGCAGCTTTTGGGACACCTCTGGAAACACCATATATTTT.

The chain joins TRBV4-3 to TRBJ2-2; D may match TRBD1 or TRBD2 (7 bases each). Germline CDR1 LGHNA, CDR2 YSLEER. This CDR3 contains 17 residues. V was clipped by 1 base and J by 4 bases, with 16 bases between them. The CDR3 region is CASSQVTFRGGTGELFF. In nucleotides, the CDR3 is TGCGCCAGCAGCCAAGTTACTTTCAGGGGGGGCACCGGGGAGCTGTTTTTT.

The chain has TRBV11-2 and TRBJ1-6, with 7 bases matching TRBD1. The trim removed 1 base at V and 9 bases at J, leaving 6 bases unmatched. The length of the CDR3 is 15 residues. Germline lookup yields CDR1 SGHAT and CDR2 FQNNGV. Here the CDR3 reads CASSLGDREGSPLHF. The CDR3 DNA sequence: TGTGCCAGCAGCTTAGGGGACAGAGAAGGTTCACCCCTCCACTTT.

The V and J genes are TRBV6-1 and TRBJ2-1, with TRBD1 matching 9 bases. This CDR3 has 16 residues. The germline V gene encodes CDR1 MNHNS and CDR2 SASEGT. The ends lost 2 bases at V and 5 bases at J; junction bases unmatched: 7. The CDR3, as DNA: TGTGCCAGCAGTGAATACTGGACAGGGGCGAACAATGAGCAGTTCTTC. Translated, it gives CASSEYWTGANNEQFF.

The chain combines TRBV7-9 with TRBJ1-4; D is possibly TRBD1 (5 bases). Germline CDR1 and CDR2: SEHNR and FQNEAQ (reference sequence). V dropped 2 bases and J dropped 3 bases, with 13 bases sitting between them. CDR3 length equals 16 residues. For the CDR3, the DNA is TGTGCCAGCAGCTTACGTCAGGGAGAACCTAATGAAAAACTGTTTTTT. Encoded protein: CASSLRQGEPNEKLFF.

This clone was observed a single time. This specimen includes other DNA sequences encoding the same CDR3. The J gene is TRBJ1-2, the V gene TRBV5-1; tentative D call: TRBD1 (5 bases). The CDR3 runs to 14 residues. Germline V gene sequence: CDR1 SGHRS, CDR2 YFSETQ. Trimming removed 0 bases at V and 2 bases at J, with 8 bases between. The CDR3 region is CASSLESGNYGYTF. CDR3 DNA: TGCGCCAGCAGCTTGGAGTCAGGGAACTATGGCTACACCTTC. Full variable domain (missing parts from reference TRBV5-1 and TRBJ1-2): KAGVTQTPRYLIKTRGQQVTLSCSPISGHRSVSWYQQTPGQGLQFLFEYFSETQRNKGNFPGRFSGRQFSNSRSEMNVSTLELGDSALYLCASSLESGNYGYTFGSGTRLTVV.

CDR3 in amino acids: CASSLALGGIYGYTF. Written as DNA, the CDR3 is TGTGCCAGCAGCTTAGCGCTGGGAGGGATCTATGGCTACACCTTC. The chain employs TRBV7-9 and TRBJ1-2; the D is unclear. The CDR3 runs 15 residues. Germline V gene sequence: CDR1 SEHNR, CDR2 FQNEAQ (reference sequence). Deletions cut 0 bases from V and 4 bases from J, with 12 bases between.

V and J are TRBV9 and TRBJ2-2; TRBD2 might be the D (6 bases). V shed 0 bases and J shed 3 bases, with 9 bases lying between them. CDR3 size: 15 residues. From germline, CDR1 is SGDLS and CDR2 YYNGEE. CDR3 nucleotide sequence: TGTGCCAGCAGCGTAGACCCGGGGGACACCGGGGAGCTGTTTTTT. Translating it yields CASSVDPGDTGELFF.

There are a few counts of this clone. For the CDR3, the DNA is TGTGCCAGTAGTACGACCGCATTCTCTGGAAACACCATATATTTT. Translation gives CASSTTAFSGNTIYF. The genes are TRBV19 and TRBJ1-3; D gene uncertain. Germline V gene sequence: CDR1 LNHDA, CDR2 SQIVND (reference sequence). V lost 4 bases to trimming and J lost 0 bases, with 10 bases between them. The CDR3 loop spans 15 amino acids.

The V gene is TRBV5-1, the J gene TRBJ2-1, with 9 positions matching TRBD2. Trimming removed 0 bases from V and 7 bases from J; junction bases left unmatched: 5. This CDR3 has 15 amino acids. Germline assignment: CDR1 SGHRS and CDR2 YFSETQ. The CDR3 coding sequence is TGCGCCAGCAGCTTGGCGGCGGGGGGGCCGAATGAGCAGTTCTTC. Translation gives CASSLAAGGPNEQFF.

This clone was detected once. The CDR3 sequence: CSVLRDRAYNEQFF. The CDR3 region has the DNA TGCAGCGTTCTCCGGGACAGGGCTTACAATGAGCAGTTCTTC. The chain carries TRBV29-1 and TRBJ2-1; 9 bases agree with TRBD1. The CDR3 has 14 amino acids. CDR1 and CDR2 (germline): SQVTM, ANQGSEA. V was clipped by 5 bases and J by 4 bases; unmatched bases: 6.

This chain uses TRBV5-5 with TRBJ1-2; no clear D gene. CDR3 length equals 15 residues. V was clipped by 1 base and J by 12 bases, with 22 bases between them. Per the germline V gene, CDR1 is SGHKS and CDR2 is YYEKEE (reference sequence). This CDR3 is CASSLILSDAGEDTF. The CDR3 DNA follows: TGTGCCAGCAGCTTGATTCTCAGTGATGCCGGAGAGGACACCTTC. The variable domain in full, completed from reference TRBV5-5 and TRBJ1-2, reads DAGVTQSPTHLIKTRGQQVTLRCSPISGHKSVSWYQQVLGQGPQFIFQYYEKEERGRGNFPDRFSARQFPNYSSELNVNALLLGDSALYLCASSLILSDAGEDTFGSGTRLTVV.

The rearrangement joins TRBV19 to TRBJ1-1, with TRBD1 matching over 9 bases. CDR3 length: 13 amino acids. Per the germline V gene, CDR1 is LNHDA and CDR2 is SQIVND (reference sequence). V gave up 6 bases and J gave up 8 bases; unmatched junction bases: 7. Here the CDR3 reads CASRLDGTGEAFF. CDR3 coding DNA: TGTGCCAGTAGGTTAGACGGGACAGGGGAAGCTTTCTTT.

The CDR3 nucleotides are TGTGCCAGCAGCAAGGACAGCTACAATGAGCAGTTCTTC. Amino acids: CASSKDSYNEQFF. J is TRBJ2-1 and V is TRBV11-2, with a possible D match to TRBD1 (6 bases). Germline V lookup: CDR1 SGHAT, CDR2 FQNNGV. The CDR3 sequence is 13 residues long. Trimming pared 5 bases from V and 3 bases from J, leaving 8 bases between.

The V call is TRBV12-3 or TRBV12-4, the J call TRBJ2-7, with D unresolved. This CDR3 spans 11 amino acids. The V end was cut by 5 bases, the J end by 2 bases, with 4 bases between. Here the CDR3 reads CASSNAYEQYF. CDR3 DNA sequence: TGTGCCAGCAGTAATGCCTACGAGCAGTACTTC.

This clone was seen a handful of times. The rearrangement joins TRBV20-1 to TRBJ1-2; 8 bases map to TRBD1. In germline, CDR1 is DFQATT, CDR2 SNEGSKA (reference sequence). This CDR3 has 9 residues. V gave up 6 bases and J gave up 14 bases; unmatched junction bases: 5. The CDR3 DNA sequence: TGCAGTGCCCATAGACAGGGGACCTTC. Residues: CSAHRQGTF.

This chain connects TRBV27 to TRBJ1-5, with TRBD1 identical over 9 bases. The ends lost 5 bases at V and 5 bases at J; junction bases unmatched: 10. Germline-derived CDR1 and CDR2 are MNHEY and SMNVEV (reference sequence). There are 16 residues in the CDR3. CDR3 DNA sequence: TGTGCCAGCAGTCCACCCGGACAGGGGCCCTATCAGCCCCAGCATTTT. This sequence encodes CASSPPGQGPYQPQHF.

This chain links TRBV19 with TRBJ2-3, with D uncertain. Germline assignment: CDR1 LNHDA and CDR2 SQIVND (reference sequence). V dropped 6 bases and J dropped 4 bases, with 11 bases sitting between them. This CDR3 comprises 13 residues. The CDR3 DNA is TGTGCCAGTAGAAACACTGGGGCAGATACGCAGTATTTT. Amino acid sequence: CASRNTGADTQYF.